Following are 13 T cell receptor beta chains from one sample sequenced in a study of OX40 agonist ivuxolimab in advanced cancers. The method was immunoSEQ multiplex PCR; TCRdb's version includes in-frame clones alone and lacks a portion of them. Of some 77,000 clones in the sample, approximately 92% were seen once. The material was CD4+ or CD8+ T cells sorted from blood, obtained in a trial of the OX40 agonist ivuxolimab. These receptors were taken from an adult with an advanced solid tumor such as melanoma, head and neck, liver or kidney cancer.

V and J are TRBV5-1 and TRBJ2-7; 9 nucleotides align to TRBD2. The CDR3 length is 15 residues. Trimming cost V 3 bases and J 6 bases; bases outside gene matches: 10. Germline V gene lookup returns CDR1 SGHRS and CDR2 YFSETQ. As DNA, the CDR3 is TGCGCCAGCAGCTCCTTAGCGGGAGTTCCCCGCGAGCAGTACTTC. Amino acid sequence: CASSSLAGVPREQYF.

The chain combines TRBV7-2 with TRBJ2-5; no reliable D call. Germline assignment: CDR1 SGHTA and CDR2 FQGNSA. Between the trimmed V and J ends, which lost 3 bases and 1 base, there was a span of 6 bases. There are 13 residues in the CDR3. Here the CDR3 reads CASSFGLQETQYF. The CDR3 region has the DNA TGTGCCAGCAGCTTCGGCCTCCAAGAGACCCAGTACTTC.

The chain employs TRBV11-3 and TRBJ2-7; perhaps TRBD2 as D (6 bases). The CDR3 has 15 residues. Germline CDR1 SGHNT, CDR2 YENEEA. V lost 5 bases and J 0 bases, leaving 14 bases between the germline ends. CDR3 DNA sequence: TGTGCCAGCAGCGTAGGAGGGCCGTACTCCTACGAGCAGTACTTC. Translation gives CASSVGGPYSYEQYF.

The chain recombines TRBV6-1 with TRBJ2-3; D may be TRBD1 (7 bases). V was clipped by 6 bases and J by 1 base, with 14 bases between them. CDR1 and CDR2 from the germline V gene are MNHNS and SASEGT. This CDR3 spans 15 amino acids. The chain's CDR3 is CASSRGASGTDTQYF. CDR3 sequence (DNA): TGTGCCAGCAGCAGGGGGGCGAGTGGCACAGATACGCAGTATTTT.

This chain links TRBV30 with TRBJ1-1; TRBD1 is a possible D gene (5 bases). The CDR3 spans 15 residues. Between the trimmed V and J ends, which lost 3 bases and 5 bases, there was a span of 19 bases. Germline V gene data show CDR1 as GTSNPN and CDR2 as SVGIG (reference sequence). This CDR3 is CAWSLVHSRETEAFF. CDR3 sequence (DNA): TGTGCCTGGAGCCTTGTACACAGCAGGGAAACTGAAGCTTTCTTT.

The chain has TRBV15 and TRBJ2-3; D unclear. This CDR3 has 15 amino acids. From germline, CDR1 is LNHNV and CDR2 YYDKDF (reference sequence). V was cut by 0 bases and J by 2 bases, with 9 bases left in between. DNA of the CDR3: TGTGCCACCAGCAGAGATTTGGGATACACAGATACGCAGTATTTT. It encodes CATSRDLGYTDTQYF.

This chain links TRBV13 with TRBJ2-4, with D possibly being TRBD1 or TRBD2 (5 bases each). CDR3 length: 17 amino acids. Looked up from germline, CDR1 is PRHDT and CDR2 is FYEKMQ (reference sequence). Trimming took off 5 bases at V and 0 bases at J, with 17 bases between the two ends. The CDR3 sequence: CASSPFKSGGAKNIQYF. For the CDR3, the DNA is TGTGCCAGCAGCCCCTTCAAGAGTGGGGGAGCCAAAAACATTCAGTACTTC.

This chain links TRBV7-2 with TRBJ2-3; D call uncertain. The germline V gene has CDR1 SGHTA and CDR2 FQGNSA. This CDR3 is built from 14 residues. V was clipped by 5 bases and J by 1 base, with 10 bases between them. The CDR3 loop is CASSVRSGTDTQYF. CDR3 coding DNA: TGTGCCAGCAGCGTGAGGTCCGGCACAGATACGCAGTATTTT.

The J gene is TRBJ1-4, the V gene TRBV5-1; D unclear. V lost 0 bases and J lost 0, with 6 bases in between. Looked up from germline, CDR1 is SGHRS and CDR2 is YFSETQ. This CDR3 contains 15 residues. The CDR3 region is CASSLEAATNEKLFF. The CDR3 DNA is TGCGCCAGCAGCTTGGAAGCAGCAACTAATGAAAAACTGTTTTTT.

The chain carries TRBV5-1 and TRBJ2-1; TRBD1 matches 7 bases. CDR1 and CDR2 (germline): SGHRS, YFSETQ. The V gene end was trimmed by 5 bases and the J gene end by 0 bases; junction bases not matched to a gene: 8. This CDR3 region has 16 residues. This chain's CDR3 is CASSLQGPSSYNEQFF. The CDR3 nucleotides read TGCGCCAGCAGTCTACAGGGGCCAAGCTCCTACAATGAGCAGTTCTTC.

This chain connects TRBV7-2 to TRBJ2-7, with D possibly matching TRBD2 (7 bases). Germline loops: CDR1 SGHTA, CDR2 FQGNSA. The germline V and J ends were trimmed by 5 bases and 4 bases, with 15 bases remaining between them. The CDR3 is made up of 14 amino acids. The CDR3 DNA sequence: TGTGCCAGCAGCCCAGGAGGGGGAGGGTACGAGCAGTACTTC. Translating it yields CASSPGGGGYEQYF.

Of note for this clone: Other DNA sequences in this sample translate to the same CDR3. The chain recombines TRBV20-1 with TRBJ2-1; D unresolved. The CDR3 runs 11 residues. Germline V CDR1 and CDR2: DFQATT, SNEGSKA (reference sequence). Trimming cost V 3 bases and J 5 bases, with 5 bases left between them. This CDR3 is CSASPHNEQFF. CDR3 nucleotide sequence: TGCAGTGCTAGCCCCCACAATGAGCAGTTCTTC.

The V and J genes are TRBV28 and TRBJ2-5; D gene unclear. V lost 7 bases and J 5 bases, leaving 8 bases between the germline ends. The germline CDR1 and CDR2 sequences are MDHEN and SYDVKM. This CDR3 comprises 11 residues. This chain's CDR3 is CASTSEETQYF. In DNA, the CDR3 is TGTGCCAGCACCTCTGAGGAGACCCAGTACTTC.